The entry below gives a single TCR beta chain sequence along with its context. What it binds is not known. V was cut by 5 bases and J by 1 base, with 17 bases left in between. Germline V gives CDR1 LNHDA, CDR2 SQIVND (reference sequence). The CDR3 is 16 residues long. These data originate in a study of shared clonotypes between healthy human individuals. Study-wide results and limits: Naive CD4 clonotype sharing across a handful of donors was approximately 5%. The sampled material consisted only of blood, and tissue repertoires are likely to differ.

The assay was carried out at the deep level. Sequencing used immunoSEQ multiplex PCR; TCRdb keeps in-frame clones, though not all of them. Altogether 2 million to 2.5 million clones are present, more than 85% being singletons, with the ten largest covering roughly 0.36%. The TCR sequence derives from a man aged 18-30 years in good health. Some clones in this sample may be carry-over from other donors' samples. Sequenced input: naive CD4+ T cells from PBMCs. The subset: CD45RA+ positively selected. J is TRBJ1-1 and V is TRBV19; tentative D call: TRBD1 (5 bases). The CDR3 DNA reads TGTGCCAGTAGTCCCAGGGCCCTTCGCGGGAACACTGAAGCTTTCTTT. This encodes CASSPRALRGNTEAFF.